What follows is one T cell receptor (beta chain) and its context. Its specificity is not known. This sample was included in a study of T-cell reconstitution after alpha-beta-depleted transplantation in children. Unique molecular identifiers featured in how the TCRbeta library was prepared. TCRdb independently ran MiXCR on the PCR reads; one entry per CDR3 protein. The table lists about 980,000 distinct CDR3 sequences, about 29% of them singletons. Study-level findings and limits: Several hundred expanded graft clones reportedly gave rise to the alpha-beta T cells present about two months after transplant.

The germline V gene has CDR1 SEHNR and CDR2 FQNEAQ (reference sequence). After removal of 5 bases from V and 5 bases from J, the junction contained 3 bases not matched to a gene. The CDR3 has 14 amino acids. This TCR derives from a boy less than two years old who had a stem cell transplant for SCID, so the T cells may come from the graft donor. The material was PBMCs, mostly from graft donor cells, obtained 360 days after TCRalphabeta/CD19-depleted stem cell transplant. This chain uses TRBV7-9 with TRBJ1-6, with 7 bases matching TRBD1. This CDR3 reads CASSRDSHNSPLHF. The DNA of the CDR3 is TGTGCCAGCAGCCGGGACAGCCATAATTCACCCCTCCACTTT.